This T cell receptor (beta chain) appears in the sequencing data of a study of T cells in Graves' hyperthyroidism and ophthalmopathy. Regions amplified from RNA transcripts were the TCR beta CDR3 regions. HTBI primers were the set used in a first-round RT-PCR of the TCR CDR3. In TCRdb, the multiplex PCR reads were re-called with MiXCR into one record per CDR3 protein. The sample yields around 290,000 distinct CDR3 sequences, about 13% seen once. General study points: Blood samples included most of the expanded thyroid clonotypes exceeding 0.001.

Only a few counts were recorded for this clonotype. What it binds is not known. Since a much larger clone is just one base distant, this may be a read error. Sequenced sample: blood. The clonotype comes from a middle-aged woman with Graves' hyperthyroidism.

Here the CDR3 reads CSVKTGDEQYF. The CDR3 region has the DNA TGCAGTGTTAAAACGGGGGACGAGCAGTACTTC. V usage is TRBV20-1 and J usage is TRBJ2-7, with D perhaps TRBD2 (6 bases). The V gene lost 7 bases and the J gene lost 5 bases, with 12 bases spanning the gap. Looked up from germline, CDR1 is DFQATT and CDR2 is SNEGSKA (reference sequence). The CDR3 spans 11 residues.